Listed here is a single TCR beta chain. The antigen is undetermined. The germline gives CDR1 SEHNR, CDR2 FQNEAQ (reference sequence). This CDR3 is 16 amino acids long. The ends lost 1 base at V and 0 bases at J; junction bases unmatched: 4. Libraries were prepared by immunoSEQ multiplex PCR; TCRdb keeps only in-frame clonotypes and omits some of them. The table includes about 120,000 clones, 89% detected once. The data stem from a study of cytomegalovirus exposure and HLA in healthy donors. Study findings and constraints: In vitro experiments confirmed that three CMV-associated chains were specific for CMV antigens. Rare sequences made up most TCRs, while some public TCRs were found in many donors. Among TCR beta chains, those listed as cytomegalovirus-associated numbered around 180. First-cohort TCR clusters tended to co-occur in the roughly 130 validation repertoires, a later analysis found.

Sequenced input: PBMCs. The receptor comes from a woman younger than 35 in good health and CMV-seronegative. This rearrangement joins TRBV7-9 to TRBJ2-3, with 7 bases aligning to TRBD2. CDR3 residues: CASSLGNSGSTDTQYF. For the CDR3, the DNA is TGTGCCAGCAGCTTAGGGAATAGCGGGAGCACAGATACGCAGTATTTT.